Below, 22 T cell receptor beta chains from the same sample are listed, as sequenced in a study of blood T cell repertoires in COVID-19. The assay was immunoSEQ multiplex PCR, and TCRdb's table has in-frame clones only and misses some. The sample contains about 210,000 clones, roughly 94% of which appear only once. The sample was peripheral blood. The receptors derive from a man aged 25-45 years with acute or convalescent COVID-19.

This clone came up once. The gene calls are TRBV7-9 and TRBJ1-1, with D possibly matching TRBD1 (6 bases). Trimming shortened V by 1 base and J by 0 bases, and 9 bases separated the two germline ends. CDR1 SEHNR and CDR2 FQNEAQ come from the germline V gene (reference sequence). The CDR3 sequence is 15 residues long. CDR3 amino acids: CASSLGRTVNTEAFF. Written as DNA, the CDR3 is TGTGCCAGCAGCTTAGGTAGGACAGTGAACACTGAAGCTTTCTTT. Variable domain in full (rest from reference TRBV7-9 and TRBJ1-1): DTGVSQNPRHKITKRGQNVTFRCDPISEHNRLYWYRQTLGQGPEFLTYFQNEAQLEKSRLLSDRFSAERPKGSFSTLEIQRTEQGDSAMYLCASSLGRTVNTEAFFGQGTRLTVV.

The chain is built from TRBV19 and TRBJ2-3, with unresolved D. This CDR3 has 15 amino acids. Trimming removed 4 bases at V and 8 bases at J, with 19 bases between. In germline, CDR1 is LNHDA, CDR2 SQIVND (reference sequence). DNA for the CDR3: TGTGCCAGTAGTACCTCGAAGGCCTTATCAGGTACGCAGTATTTT. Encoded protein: CASSTSKALSGTQYF. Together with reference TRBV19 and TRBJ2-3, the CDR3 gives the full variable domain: DGGITQSPKYLFRKEGQNVTLSCEQNLNHDAMYWYRQDPGQGLRLIYYSQIVNDFQKGDIAEGYSVSREKKESFPLTVTSAQKNPTAFYLCASSTSKALSGTQYFGPGTRLTVL.

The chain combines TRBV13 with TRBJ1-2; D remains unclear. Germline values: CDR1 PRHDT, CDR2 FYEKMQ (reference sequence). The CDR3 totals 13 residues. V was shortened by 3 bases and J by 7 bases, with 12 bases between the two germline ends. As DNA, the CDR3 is TGTGCCAGCAGCTTTAATCGACTCGCTGGCTACACCTTC. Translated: CASSFNRLAGYTF.

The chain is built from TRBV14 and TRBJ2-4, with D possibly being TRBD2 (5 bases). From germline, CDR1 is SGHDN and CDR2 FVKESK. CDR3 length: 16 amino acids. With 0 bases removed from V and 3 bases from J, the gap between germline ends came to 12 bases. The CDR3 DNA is TGTGCCAGCAGCCAAGATCTTCCTCGGGGCAAAAACATTCAGTACTTC. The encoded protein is CASSQDLPRGKNIQYF.

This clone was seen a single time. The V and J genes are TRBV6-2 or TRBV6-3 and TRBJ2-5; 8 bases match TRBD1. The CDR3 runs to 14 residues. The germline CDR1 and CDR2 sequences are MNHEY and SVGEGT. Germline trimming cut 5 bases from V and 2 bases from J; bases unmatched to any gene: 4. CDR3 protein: CASSRTGRQETQYF. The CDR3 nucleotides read TGTGCCAGCAGTAGGACAGGGAGACAAGAGACCCAGTACTTC.

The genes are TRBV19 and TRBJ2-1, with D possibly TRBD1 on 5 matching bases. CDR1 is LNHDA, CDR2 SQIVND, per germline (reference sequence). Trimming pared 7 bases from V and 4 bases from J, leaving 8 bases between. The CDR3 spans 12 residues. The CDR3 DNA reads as TGTGCCAGTACCCAGGGTTACAATGAGCAGTTCTTC. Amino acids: CASTQGYNEQFF.

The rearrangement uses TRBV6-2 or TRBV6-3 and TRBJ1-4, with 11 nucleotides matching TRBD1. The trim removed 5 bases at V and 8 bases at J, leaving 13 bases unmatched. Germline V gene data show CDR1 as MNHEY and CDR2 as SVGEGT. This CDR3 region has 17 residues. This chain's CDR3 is CASSIGQGARILEKLFF. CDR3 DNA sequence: TGTGCCAGCAGTATCGGACAGGGGGCGCGAATTTTGGAAAAACTGTTTTTT.

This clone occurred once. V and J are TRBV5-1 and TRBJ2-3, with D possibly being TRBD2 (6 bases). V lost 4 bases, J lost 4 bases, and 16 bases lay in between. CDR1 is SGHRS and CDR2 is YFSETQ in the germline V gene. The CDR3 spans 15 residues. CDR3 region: CASSPGTPAADTQYF. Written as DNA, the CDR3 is TGCGCCAGCAGCCCGGGGACTCCGGCGGCAGATACGCAGTATTTT.

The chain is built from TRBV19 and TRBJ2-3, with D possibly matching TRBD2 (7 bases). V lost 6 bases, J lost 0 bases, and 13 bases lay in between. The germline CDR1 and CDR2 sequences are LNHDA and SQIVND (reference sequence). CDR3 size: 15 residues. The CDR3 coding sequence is TGTGCCAGTAGATTTAGGGGGGGGAGCACAGATACGCAGTATTTT. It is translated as CASRFRGGSTDTQYF.

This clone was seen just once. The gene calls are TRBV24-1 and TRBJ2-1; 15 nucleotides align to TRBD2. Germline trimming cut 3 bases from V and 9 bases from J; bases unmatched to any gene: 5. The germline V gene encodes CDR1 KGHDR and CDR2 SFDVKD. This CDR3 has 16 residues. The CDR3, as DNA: TGTGCCACCAGTGATACCGGGACTAGCGGGAGGAGTGAGCAGTTCTTC. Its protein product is CATSDTGTSGRSEQFF.

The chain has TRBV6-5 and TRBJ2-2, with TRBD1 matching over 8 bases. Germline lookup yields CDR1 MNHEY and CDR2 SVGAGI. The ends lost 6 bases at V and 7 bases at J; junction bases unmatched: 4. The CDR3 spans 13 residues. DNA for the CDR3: TGTGCCAGCAGGGGACAGGTTGGCGGGGAGCTGTTTTTT. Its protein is CASRGQVGGELFF.

The CDR3 is CASKSGGLGQYF. The CDR3 DNA is TGTGCCAGCAAAAGCGGGGGGCTTGGCCAGTACTTC. The chain joins TRBV2 to TRBJ2-7; 9 positions match TRBD2. The CDR3 totals 12 residues. V trimming: 7 bases; J trimming: 10 bases; junction bases outside the gene matches: 8. Per germline, CDR1 SNHLY and CDR2 FYNNEI.

The CDR3 sequence: CASGQGRGYGYTF. The DNA for the CDR3 is TGTGCCAGCGGGCAGGGCAGGGGCTATGGCTACACCTTC. This chain links TRBV6-5 with TRBJ1-2; maybe TRBD1 (6 bases). Per the germline V gene, CDR1 is MNHEY and CDR2 is SVGAGI. The CDR3 contains 13 residues. The V gene lost 8 bases and the J gene lost 4 bases, with 14 bases spanning the gap.

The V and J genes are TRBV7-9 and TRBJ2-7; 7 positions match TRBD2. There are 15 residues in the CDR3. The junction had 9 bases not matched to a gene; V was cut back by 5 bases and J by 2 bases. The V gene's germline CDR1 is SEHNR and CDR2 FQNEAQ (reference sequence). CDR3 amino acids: CASSQGAGSTYEQYF. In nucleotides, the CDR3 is TGTGCCAGCAGCCAGGGAGCGGGATCAACCTACGAGCAGTACTTC.

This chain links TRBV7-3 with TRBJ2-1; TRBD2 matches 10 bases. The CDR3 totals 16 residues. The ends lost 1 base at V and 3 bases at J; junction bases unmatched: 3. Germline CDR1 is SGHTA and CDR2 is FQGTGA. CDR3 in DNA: TGTGCCAGCAGCTTAAGGTGGACTAGCGGCTACAATGAGCAGTTCTTC. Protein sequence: CASSLRWTSGYNEQFF.

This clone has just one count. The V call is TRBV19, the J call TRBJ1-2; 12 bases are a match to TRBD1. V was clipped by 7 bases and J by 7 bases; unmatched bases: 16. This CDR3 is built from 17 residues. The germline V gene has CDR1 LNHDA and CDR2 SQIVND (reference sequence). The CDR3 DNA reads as TGTGCCAGTACCTACCGGGACAGGGGGCATGGTTTCTCTGGCTACACCTTC. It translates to CASTYRDRGHGFSGYTF.

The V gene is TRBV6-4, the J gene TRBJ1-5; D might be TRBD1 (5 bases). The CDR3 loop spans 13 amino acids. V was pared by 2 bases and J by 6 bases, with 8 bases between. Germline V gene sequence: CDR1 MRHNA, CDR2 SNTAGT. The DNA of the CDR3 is TGTGCCAGCAGTGACCAGGGAGGTCAGCCCCAGCATTTT. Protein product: CASSDQGGQPQHF.

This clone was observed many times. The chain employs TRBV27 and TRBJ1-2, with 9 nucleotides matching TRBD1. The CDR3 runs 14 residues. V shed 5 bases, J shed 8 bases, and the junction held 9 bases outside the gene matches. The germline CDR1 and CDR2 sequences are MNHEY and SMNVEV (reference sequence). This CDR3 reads CASSPRTGEGGYTF. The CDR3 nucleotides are TGTGCCAGCAGTCCTAGGACAGGGGAGGGCGGCTACACCTTC.

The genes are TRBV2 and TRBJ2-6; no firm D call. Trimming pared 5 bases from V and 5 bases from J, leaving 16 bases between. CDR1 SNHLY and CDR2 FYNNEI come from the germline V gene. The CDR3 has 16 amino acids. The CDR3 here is CASSIELLDRANVLTF. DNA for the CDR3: TGTGCCAGCAGTATAGAACTATTAGACCGGGCCAACGTCCTGACTTTC.

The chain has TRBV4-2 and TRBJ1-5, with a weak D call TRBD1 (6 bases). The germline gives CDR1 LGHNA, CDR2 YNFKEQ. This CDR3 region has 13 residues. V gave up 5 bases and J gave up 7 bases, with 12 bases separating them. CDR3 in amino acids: CASSGGAGQPQHF. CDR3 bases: TGTGCCAGCAGCGGGGGCGCAGGGCAGCCCCAGCATTTT.

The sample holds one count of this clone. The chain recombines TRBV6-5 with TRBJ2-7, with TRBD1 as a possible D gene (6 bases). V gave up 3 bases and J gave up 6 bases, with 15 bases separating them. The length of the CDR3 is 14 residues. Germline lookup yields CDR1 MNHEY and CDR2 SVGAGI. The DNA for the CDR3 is TGTGCCAGCAGTTATGGGCAGGGGATATCCGAGCAGTACTTC. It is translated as CASSYGQGISEQYF.

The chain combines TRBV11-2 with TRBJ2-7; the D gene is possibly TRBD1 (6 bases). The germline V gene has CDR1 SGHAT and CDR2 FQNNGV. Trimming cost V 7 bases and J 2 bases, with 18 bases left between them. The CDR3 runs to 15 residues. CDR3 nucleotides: TGTGCCAGCATCGCCCAGGGGACGATGCCCTACGAGCAGTACTTC. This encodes CASIAQGTMPYEQYF.